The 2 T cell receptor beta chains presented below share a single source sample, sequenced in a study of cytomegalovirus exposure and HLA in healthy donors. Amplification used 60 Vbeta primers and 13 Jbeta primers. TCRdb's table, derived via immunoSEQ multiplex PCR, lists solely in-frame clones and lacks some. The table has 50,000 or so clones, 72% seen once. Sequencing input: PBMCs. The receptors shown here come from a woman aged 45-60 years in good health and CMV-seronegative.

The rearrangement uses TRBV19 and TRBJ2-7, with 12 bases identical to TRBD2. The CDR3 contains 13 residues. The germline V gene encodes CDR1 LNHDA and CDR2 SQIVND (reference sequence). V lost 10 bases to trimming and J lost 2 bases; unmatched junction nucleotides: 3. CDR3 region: CATRTSGTYEQYF. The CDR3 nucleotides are TGTGCCACCCGGACTAGCGGGACCTACGAGCAGTACTTC. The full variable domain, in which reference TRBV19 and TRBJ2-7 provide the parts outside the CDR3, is DGGITQSPKYLFRKEGQNVTLSCEQNLNHDAMYWYRQDPGQGLRLIYYSQIVNDFQKGDIAEGYSVSREKKESFPLTVTSAQKNPTAFYLCATRTSGTYEQYFGPGTRLTVT.

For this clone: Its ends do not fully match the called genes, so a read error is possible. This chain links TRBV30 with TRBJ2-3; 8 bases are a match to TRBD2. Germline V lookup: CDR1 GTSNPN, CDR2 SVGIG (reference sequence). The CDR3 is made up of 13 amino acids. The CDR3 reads CAWTRTSRDTQYF. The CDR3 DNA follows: TGTGCCTGGACCCGGACTAGCAGAGATACGCAGTATTTT.